This T cell receptor beta chain was identified in a study of vaccination effects on CD4 cells after COVID-19. The length of the CDR3 is 15 residues. Germline V gene data show CDR1 as LGHNA and CDR2 as YSLEER. V was clipped by 8 bases and J by 1 base, with 15 bases between them. This clone appeared a few times. Its antigen is currently unknown. Clones were sequenced by immunoSEQ multiplex PCR, and TCRdb holds only the in-frame ones, with some missing. The sample holds 50,000 to 70,000 clones, 70% to 85% seen once. Cultured cells yielded isolated CD4+ T cells after approximately nine days. The participants, recipients of two vaccine doses, got either BNT162b2 or mRNA-1273. Half-medium replacement with IL-2 medium occurred on days 3 and 7.

The source of this sequence is a human donor who received a COVID-19 vaccine. The gene calls are TRBV4-3 and TRBJ1-5; D possibly corresponds to TRBD1 (6 bases). This sample comprised CD4+ T cells from PBMCs cultured without peptide, obtained after COVID-19 vaccination. CDR3 residues: CASCKQGRSNQPQHF. In nucleotides, the CDR3 is TGCGCCAGCTGTAAACAGGGTCGCAGCAATCAGCCCCAGCATTTT.